These 6 T cell receptor beta chains were sequenced from one sample in a study of OX40 agonist ivuxolimab in advanced cancers. Sequencing was performed with immunoSEQ multiplex PCR; in TCRdb, only in-frame clones are kept and a portion is missing. Found here are about 43,000 clones, about nine tenths of them singletons; the top ten hold 20% to 25%. The sample was CD4+ or CD8+ T cells sorted from blood, taken in a trial of the OX40 agonist ivuxolimab. The source is an adult with an advanced solid tumor such as melanoma, head and neck, liver or kidney cancer.

V is TRBV28 and J is TRBJ2-4; TRBD2 aligns across 8 bases. Germline V CDR1 and CDR2: MDHEN, SYDVKM. The CDR3 runs 20 residues. J lost 0 bases, V lost 3 bases, and 16 bases had no gene match. DNA for the CDR3: TGTGCCAGCAGTTTCCCTATACGCTCTAGCGGGCTGTTAGCCAAAAACATTCAGTACTTC. Amino acids: CASSFPIRSSGLLAKNIQYF.

The chain recombines TRBV19 with TRBJ2-3, with 8 bases matching TRBD2. Germline assignment: CDR1 LNHDA and CDR2 SQIVND (reference sequence). The CDR3 length is 14 residues. J gave up 2 bases and V 6 bases, and 4 bases lay outside the gene matches. This CDR3 reads CASSVAGFTDTQYF. DNA of the CDR3: TGTGCCAGTAGCGTAGCGGGATTCACAGATACGCAGTATTTT.

The chain couples TRBV5-1 to TRBJ2-7; possibly TRBD1 or TRBD2 for D (5 bases each). This CDR3 has 17 amino acids. V lost 2 bases and J lost 0, with 18 bases in between. CDR1 is SGHRS, CDR2 YFSETQ, per germline. The CDR3 nucleotides read TGCGCCAGCAGCTTACAACCGGGACGGCAAAGCTCCTACGAGCAGTACTTC. Its protein is CASSLQPGRQSSYEQYF.

This clone came up once. This chain uses TRBV19 with TRBJ2-7, with unresolved D. V was trimmed by 0 bases and J by 0 bases, leaving 9 bases between them. Germline V gene data show CDR1 as LNHDA and CDR2 as SQIVND (reference sequence). The CDR3 sequence is 15 residues long. As DNA, the CDR3 is TGTGCCAGTAGTATAGAGGGGTCCTTCTCCTACGAGCAGTACTTC. Encoded protein: CASSIEGSFSYEQYF.

The chain is built from TRBV23-1 and TRBJ1-5; D is perhaps TRBD1 (5 bases). TRBV23-1 is an ORF for which the function is uncertain. The CDR3 runs 18 residues. V was shortened by 3 bases and J by 0 bases, with 18 bases between the two germline ends. CDR3 sequence reads: CASSQRRQNLYSNQPQHF. CDR3 coding DNA: TGCGCCAGCAGTCAGCGCCGACAGAACCTTTATAGCAATCAGCCCCAGCATTTT.

The chain has TRBV5-6 and TRBJ2-7; D unclear. V lost 0 bases and J 6 bases, leaving 13 bases between the germline ends. The CDR3 is made up of 14 amino acids. The germline CDR1 and CDR2 sequences are SGHDT and YYEEEE. CDR3 nucleotides: TGTGCCAGCAGCTTGGTCGCGGTAGCCTTCGAGCAGTACTTC. Protein product: CASSLVAVAFEQYF.